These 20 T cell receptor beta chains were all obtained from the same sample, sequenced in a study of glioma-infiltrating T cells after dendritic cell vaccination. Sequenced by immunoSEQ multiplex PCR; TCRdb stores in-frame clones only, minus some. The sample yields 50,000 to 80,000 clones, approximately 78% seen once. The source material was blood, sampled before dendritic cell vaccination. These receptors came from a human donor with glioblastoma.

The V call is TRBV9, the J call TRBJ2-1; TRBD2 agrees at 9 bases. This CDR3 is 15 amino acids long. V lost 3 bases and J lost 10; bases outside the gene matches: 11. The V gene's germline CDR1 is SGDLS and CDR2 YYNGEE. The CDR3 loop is CASSGVAGVLEEQFF. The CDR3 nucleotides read TGTGCCAGCAGCGGGGTAGCGGGGGTACTAGAGGAGCAGTTCTTC.

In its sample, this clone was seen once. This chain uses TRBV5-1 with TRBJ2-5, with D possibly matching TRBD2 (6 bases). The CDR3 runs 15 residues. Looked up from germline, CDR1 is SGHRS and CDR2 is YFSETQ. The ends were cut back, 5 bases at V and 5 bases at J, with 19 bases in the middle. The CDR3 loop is CASSRVEGKGETQYF. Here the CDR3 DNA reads TGCGCCAGCAGTAGGGTGGAGGGAAAGGGGGAGACCCAGTACTTC.

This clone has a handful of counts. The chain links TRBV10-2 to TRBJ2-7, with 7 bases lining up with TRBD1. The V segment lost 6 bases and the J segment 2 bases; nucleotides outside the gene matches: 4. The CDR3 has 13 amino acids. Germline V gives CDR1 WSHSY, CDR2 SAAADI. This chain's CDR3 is CASSLTGAYEQYF. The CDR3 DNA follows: TGCGCCAGCAGCCTAACAGGGGCCTACGAGCAGTACTTC.

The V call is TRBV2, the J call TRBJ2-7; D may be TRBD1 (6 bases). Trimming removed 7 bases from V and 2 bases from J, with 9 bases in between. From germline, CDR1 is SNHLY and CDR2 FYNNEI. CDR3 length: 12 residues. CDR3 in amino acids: CASKGDAYEQYF. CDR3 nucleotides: TGTGCCAGCAAGGGGGATGCCTACGAGCAGTACTTC. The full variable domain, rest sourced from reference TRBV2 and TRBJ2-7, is EPEVTQTPSHQVTQMGQEVILRCVPISNHLYFYWYRQILGQKVEFLVSFYNNEISEKSEIFDDQFSVERPDGSNFTLKIRSTKLEDSAMYFCASKGDAYEQYFGPGTRLTVT.

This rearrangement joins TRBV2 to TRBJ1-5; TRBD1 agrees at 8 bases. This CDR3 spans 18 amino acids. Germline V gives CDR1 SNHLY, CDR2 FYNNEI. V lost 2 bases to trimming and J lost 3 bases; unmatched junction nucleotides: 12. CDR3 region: CASSENAEWGQANQPQHF. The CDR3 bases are TGTGCCAGCAGTGAAAACGCGGAATGGGGACAGGCCAATCAGCCCCAGCATTTT.

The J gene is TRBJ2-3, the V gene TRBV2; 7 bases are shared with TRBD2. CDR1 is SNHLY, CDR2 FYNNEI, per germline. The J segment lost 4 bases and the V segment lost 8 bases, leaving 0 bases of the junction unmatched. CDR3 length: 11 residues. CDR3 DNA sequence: TGTGCCAGCCGGGGGGCAGATACGCAGTATTTT. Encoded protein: CASRGADTQYF.

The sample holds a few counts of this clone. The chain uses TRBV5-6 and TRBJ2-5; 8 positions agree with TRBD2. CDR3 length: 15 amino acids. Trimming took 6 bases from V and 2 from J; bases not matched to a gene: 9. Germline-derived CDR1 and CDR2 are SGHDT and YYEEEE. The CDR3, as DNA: TGTGCCAGCATAGCCCGGGGGGGCATACAAGAGACCCAGTACTTC. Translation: CASIARGGIQETQYF.

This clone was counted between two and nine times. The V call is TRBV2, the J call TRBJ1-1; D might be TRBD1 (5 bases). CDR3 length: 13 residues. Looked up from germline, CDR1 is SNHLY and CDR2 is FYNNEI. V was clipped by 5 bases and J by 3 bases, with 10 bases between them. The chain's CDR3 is CASSSDRHTEAFF. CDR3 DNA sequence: TGTGCCAGCAGTTCCGACAGACACACTGAAGCTTTCTTT.

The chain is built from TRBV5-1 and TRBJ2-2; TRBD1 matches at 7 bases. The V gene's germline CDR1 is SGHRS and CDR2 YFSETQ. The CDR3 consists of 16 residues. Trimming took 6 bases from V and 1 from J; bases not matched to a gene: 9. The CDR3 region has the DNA TGCGCCAGCAAAGTACCGGACAGGTGGAACACCGGGGAGCTGTTTTTT. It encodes CASKVPDRWNTGELFF.

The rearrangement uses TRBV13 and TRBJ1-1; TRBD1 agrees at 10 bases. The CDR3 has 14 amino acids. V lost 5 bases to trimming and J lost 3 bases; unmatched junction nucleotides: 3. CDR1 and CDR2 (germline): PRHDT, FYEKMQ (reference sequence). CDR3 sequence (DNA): TGTGCCAGCAGCCGGGACAGGGGTGACACTGAAGCTTTCTTT. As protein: CASSRDRGDTEAFF. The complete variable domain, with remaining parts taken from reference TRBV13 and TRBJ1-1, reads AAGVIQSPRHLIKEKRETATLKCYPIPRHDTVYWYQQGPGQDPQFLISFYEKMQSDKGSIPDRFSAQQFSDYHSELNMSSLELGDSALYFCASSRDRGDTEAFFGQGTRLTVV.

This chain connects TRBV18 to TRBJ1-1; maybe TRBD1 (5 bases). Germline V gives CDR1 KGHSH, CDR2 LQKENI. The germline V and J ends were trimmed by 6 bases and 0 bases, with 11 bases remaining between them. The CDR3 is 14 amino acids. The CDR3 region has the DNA TGTGCCAGCTCCCCGGACACCCTGAACACTGAAGCTTTCTTT. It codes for CASSPDTLNTEAFF.

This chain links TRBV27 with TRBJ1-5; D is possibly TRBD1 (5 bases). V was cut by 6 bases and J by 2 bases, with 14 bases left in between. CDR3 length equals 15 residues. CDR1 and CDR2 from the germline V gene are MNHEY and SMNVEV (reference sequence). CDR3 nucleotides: TGTGCCAGCAGCCCAATGGGGGGGGGCAATCAGCCCCAGCATTTT. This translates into CASSPMGGGNQPQHF.

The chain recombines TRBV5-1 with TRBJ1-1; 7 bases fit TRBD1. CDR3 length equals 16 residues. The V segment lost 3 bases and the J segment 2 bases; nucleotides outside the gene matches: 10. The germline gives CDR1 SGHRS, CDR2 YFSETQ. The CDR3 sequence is CASSWRQGRGNTEAFF. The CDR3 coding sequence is TGCGCCAGCAGCTGGCGACAGGGAAGGGGAAACACTGAAGCTTTCTTT.

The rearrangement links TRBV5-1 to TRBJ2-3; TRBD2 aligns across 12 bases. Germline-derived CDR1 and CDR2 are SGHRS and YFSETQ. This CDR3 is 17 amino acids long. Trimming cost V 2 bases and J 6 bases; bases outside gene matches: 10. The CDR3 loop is CASSFGLAGGTGDTQYF. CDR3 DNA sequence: TGCGCCAGCAGCTTCGGGCTAGCGGGGGGGACCGGGGATACGCAGTATTTT. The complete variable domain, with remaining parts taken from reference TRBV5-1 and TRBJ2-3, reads KAGVTQTPRYLIKTRGQQVTLSCSPISGHRSVSWYQQTPGQGLQFLFEYFSETQRNKGNFPGRFSGRQFSNSRSEMNVSTLELGDSALYLCASSFGLAGGTGDTQYFGPGTRLTVL.

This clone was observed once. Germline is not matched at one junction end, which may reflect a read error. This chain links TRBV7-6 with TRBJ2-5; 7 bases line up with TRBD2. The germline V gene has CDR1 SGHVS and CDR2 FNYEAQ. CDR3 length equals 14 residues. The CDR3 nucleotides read TGTGCCAGCACCCCAGCGGGACCCCAAGGGACCCAGTACTTC. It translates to CASTPAGPQGTQYF.

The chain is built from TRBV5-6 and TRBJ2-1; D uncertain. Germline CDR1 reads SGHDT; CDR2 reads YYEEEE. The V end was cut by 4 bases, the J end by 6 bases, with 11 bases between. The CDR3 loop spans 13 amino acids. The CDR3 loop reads CASSRLGGNEQFF. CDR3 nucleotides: TGTGCCAGCAGCCGTCTAGGTGGCAATGAGCAGTTCTTC.

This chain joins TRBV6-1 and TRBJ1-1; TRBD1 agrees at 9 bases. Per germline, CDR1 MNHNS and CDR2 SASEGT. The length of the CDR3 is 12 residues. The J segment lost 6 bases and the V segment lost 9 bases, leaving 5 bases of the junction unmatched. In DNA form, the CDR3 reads TGTGCCAGTATTACAGGGGGCTCTGAAGCTTTCTTT. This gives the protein CASITGGSEAFF.

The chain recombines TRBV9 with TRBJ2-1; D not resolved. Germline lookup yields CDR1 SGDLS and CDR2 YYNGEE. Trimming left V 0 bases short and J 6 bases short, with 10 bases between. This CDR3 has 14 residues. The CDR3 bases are TGTGCCAGCAGCGTAGACACAGCCACCAATGAGCAGTTCTTC. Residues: CASSVDTATNEQFF.

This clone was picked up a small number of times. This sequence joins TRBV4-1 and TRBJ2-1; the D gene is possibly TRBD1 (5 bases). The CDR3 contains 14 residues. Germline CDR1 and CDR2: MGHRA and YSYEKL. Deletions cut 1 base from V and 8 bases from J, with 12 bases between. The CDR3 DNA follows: TGCGCCAGCAGCCAAGTACCAGGGCAGGATGAGCAGTTCTTC. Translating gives CASSQVPGQDEQFF.

The CDR3 region is CASSRGGTNYGYTF. The CDR3 DNA follows: TGTGCCAGCAGTCGAGGGGGTACTAACTATGGCTACACCTTC. The rearrangement links TRBV6-5 to TRBJ1-2; perhaps TRBD1 as D (6 bases). CDR1 is MNHEY and CDR2 is SVGAGI in the germline V gene. V shed 5 bases and J shed 0 bases, with 10 bases lying between them. This CDR3 comprises 14 residues.